This entry is about one T cell receptor (beta chain). Its target is unknown. A linear amplification protocol produced the TCR libraries from roughly 0.5 ug of total RNA. Original data processing: Sequencing covered fewer than 85,000 rearranged alpha-chain transcripts across roughly 5 healthy donors. In TCRdb, the reads were re-called with MiXCR into one record per CDR3 protein. The V and J calls were not made by the authors but by TCRdb's processing. The sample lists about 180,000 distinct CDR3 sequences; over 60% were seen once. This specimen belongs to a study of healthy donors' naive CD4 and CD8 T cells. Study as a whole: All functional IMGT TCR alpha variants were covered by new primers.

V lost 3 bases and J 3 bases, leaving 6 bases between the germline ends. The CDR3 is made up of 11 amino acids. Germline V gives CDR1 SQVTM, CDR2 ANQGSEA. General study points: Chains were not paired, since alpha and beta were sequenced in bulk. CDR3 charge plus V and J genes appeared to account for about 13% of CD4/CD8 variance.

This sequence joins TRBV29-1 and TRBJ2-7, with D hard to call. The TCR was taken from a pool of human donors in good health; the sample pools cells from several healthy donors. The sample was naive CD4+ and CD8+ T cells sorted from blood, pooled from several donors. The CDR3 protein is CSVDTDYEQYF. Here the CDR3 DNA reads TGCAGCGTTGATACCGACTACGAGCAGTACTTC.